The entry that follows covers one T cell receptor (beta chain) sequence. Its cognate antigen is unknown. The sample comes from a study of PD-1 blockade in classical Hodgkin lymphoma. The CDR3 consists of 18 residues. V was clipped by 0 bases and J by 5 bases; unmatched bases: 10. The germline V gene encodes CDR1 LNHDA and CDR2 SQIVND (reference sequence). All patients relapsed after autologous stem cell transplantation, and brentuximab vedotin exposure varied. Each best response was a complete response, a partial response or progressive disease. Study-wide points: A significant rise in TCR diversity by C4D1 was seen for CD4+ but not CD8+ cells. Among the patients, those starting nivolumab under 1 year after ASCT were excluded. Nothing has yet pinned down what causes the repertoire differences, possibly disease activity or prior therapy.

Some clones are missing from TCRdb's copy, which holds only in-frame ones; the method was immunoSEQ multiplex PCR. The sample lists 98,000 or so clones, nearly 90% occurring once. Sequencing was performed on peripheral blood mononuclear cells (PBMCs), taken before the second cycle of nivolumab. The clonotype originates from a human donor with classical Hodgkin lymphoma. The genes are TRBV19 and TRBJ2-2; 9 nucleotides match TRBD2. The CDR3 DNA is TGTGCCAGTAGTATAGAGGGCGCGGGAGGGCCTTGGACCGGGGAGCTGTTTTTT. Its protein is CASSIEGAGGPWTGELFF.